The 11 T cell receptor beta chains below were found in one sample sequenced in a study of T cell changes during pregnancy in multiple sclerosis. Profiled with immunoSEQ multiplex PCR; TCRdb holds only in-frame clones, not every one. This table holds approximately 61,000 clones, about 92% found once. The sequencing here drew on peripheral blood, taken in the first trimester of pregnancy. Source of these receptors: a female donor in good health, enrolled as a control in a pregnancy study.

The chain carries TRBV6-6 and TRBJ2-7; 9 nucleotides agree with TRBD1. Germline V CDR1 and CDR2: MNHNY, SVGAGI (reference sequence). This CDR3 contains 15 residues. V trimming: 0 bases; J trimming: 0 bases; junction bases outside the gene matches: 0. The DNA of the CDR3 is TGTGCCAGCAGTTACTCGGACAGGGGCTCCTACGAGCAGTACTTC. This sequence encodes CASSYSDRGSYEQYF.

The J gene is TRBJ2-6, the V gene TRBV19, with TRBD1 as a possible D gene (6 bases). Germline CDR1 is LNHDA and CDR2 is SQIVND (reference sequence). V lost 5 bases and J 4 bases, leaving 12 bases between the germline ends. This CDR3 is built from 15 residues. Written as DNA, the CDR3 is TGTGCCAGTAGTTTTCTCGGGACAGGGGCCAACGTCCTGACTTTC. Encoded protein: CASSFLGTGANVLTF.

This rearrangement joins TRBV9 to TRBJ1-2; D remains unclear. Germline V lookup: CDR1 SGDLS, CDR2 YYNGEE. V was trimmed by 5 bases and J by 8 bases, leaving 19 bases between them. This CDR3 has 14 residues. The CDR3 loop reads CASSDGSGRMGYTF. The DNA for the CDR3 is TGTGCCAGCAGTGACGGCTCGGGGAGGATGGGCTACACCTTC.

The chain combines TRBV9 with TRBJ1-5, with D unresolved. Germline-derived CDR1 and CDR2 are SGDLS and YYNGEE. Deletions cut 7 bases from V and 6 bases from J, with 11 bases between. CDR3 length: 12 amino acids. CDR3 sequence reads: CASSSSGQPQHF. DNA of the CDR3: TGTGCCAGCTCCTCGAGCGGTCAGCCCCAGCATTTT.

The V gene is TRBV5-1, the J gene TRBJ1-1; a weak D match, TRBD1 (5 bases). V gave up 2 bases and J gave up 1 base, with 9 bases separating them. Germline V CDR1 and CDR2: SGHRS, YFSETQ. The CDR3 covers 14 residues. The CDR3 DNA reads TGCGCCAGCAGCTTTTCCGGGGGGAACACTGAAGCTTTCTTT. Protein: CASSFSGGNTEAFF.

The chain carries TRBV27 and TRBJ2-3; D gene uncertain. The CDR3 extends over 12 amino acids. V lost 4 bases and J lost 2, with 4 bases in between. Germline V CDR1 and CDR2: MNHEY, SMNVEV (reference sequence). The CDR3: CASSSNTDTQYF. The CDR3 DNA follows: TGTGCCAGCAGTTCAAACACAGATACGCAGTATTTT.

The chain carries TRBV7-8 and TRBJ1-1, with D possibly being TRBD1 (5 bases). Looked up from germline, CDR1 is SGHVS and CDR2 is FQNEAQ. V lost 3 bases to trimming and J lost 3 bases, with 8 bases between them. CDR3 length: 13 amino acids. CDR3 sequence (DNA): TGTGCCAGCAGCTTCACAGGCTACACTGAAGCTTTCTTT. Its protein is CASSFTGYTEAFF.

The chain uses TRBV28 and TRBJ2-7; 8 nucleotides line up with TRBD2. The CDR3 covers 14 residues. Germline loops: CDR1 MDHEN, CDR2 SYDVKM. V dropped 8 bases and J dropped 5; count of bases not matched to a gene: 11. This chain's CDR3 is CASVGLAGRHEQYF. The CDR3 DNA sequence: TGTGCCAGCGTTGGCTTAGCGGGACGGCACGAGCAGTACTTC. Looking up the rest from reference TRBV28 and TRBJ2-7 gives the full variable domain: DVKVTQSSRYLVKRTGEKVFLECVQDMDHENMFWYRQDPGLGLRLIYFSYDVKMKEKGDIPEGYSVSREKKERFSLILESASTNQTSMYLCASVGLAGRHEQYFGPGTRLTVT.

V and J are TRBV25-1 and TRBJ2-3; 7 bases match TRBD2. The germline gives CDR1 MGHDK, CDR2 SYGVNS. The CDR3 is made up of 14 amino acids. J lost 0 bases, V lost 5 bases, and 2 bases had no gene match. The CDR3 nucleotides read TGTGCCAGCAGTTGGCGGGGGAGCACAGATACGCAGTATTTT. As protein: CASSWRGSTDTQYF.

The chain couples TRBV19 to TRBJ1-1, with 9 bases identical to TRBD1. Trimming took 6 bases from V and 5 from J; bases not matched to a gene: 13. Per the germline V gene, CDR1 is LNHDA and CDR2 is SQIVND (reference sequence). The CDR3 sequence is 16 residues long. The CDR3 sequence is CASSLIPGQGRTEAFF. The CDR3, as DNA: TGTGCCAGTAGCCTCATCCCGGGACAGGGCCGGACTGAAGCTTTCTTT. The whole variable domain, filled in from reference TRBV19 and TRBJ1-1, reads DGGITQSPKYLFRKEGQNVTLSCEQNLNHDAMYWYRQDPGQGLRLIYYSQIVNDFQKGDIAEGYSVSREKKESFPLTVTSAQKNPTAFYLCASSLIPGQGRTEAFFGQGTRLTVV.

This clone turned up a few times. The chain links TRBV5-1 to TRBJ1-6, with D tentatively TRBD1 (6 bases). The CDR3 runs 14 residues. Germline V gene sequence: CDR1 SGHRS, CDR2 YFSETQ. The V end was cut by 0 bases, the J end by 10 bases, with 11 bases between. As DNA, the CDR3 is TGCGCCAGCAGCTTGGGGCAGGGGCGGTCACCCCTCCACTTT. This sequence encodes CASSLGQGRSPLHF.